The 27 T cell receptor beta chains given below trace back to one sample, sequenced in a study of blood T cells in healthy people across ages. A sample-barcoded 5' primer and a J-beta primer mix were used in a second PCR of about 7 to 11 cycles. TCRdb ran MiXCR on the 5' RACE reads and lists one entry per CDR3 protein. The sample lists hundreds of thousands of distinct CDR3 sequences; roughly 20% were seen once. Sequencing was performed on blood. These receptors were obtained from a man in his sixties or seventies in good health.

The rearrangement uses TRBV7-9 and TRBJ2-7; TRBD1 matches at 7 bases. The CDR3 consists of 14 residues. Germline V gives CDR1 SEHNR, CDR2 FQNEAQ (reference sequence). The ends lost 5 bases at V and 5 bases at J; junction bases unmatched: 9. CDR3 bases: TGTGCCAGCAGCCGGGGACAGACGCTAAACGAGCAGTACTTC. This gives the protein CASSRGQTLNEQYF.

The rearrangement links TRBV5-4 to TRBJ2-5; D may correspond to TRBD1 or TRBD2 (5 bases each). TRBJ2-1 matches the DNA end more closely, so the J call is doubtful. The CDR3 runs 13 residues. Germline V gives CDR1 SGHNT, CDR2 YYREEE (reference sequence). The CDR3 DNA follows: TGTGCCAGCAGCCCGGGACCTCTCAATGAGCAGTTCTTC. Its translation: CASSPGPLNEQFF.

This clonotype was picked up many times. The chain has TRBV4-1 and TRBJ2-1, with 10 bases matching TRBD2. The junction had 10 bases not matched to a gene; V was cut back by 4 bases and J by 7 bases. The germline V gene encodes CDR1 MGHRA and CDR2 YSYEKL. This CDR3 comprises 16 residues. In nucleotides, the CDR3 is TGCGCCAGCAGCCCACACTTGAAGCGGGAGGGGAATGAGCAGTTCTTC. Its translation: CASSPHLKREGNEQFF.

The rearrangement links TRBV20-1 to TRBJ2-5; 10 nucleotides agree with TRBD1. The J call may be faulty, since TRBJ2-1 better matches the DNA end. The CDR3 consists of 15 residues. Germline loops: CDR1 DFQATT, CDR2 SNEGSKA (reference sequence). This chain's CDR3 is CSARDLDRGGNEQFF. CDR3 coding DNA: TGCAGTGCTAGAGATTTGGACAGGGGGGGCAATGAGCAGTTCTTC.

The CDR3, as DNA: TGTGCCAGCAGCTTAGAAGCAGGGTTTGGGGGCATTCAGTACTTC. Encoded protein: CASSLEAGFGGIQYF. The V call is TRBV7-2, the J call TRBJ2-4; D may correspond to TRBD1 or TRBD2 (5 bases each). Germline-derived CDR1 and CDR2 are SGHTA and FQGNSA. CDR3 length: 15 amino acids. V lost 1 base and J 9 bases, leaving 16 bases between the germline ends.

This clonotype was found a few times. CDR3 nucleotides: TGTGCCAGCAGCGCTTCCCTAGGACAGGGGGCGTTTGACACTGAAGCTTTCTTT. Translated: CASSASLGQGAFDTEAFF. The chain employs TRBV9 and TRBJ1-1, with TRBD1 identical over 11 bases. The germline V gene encodes CDR1 SGDLS and CDR2 YYNGEE. Trimming at V came to 3 bases and at J to 3 bases, leaving 13 bases not matched to a gene. CDR3 length equals 18 residues.

As for this clonotype: One end of the junction is discordant with germline, which a read error may explain. CDR3 sequence reads: CASSERFF. CDR3 sequence (DNA): TGTGCCAGCAGTGAAAGGTTCTTC. The chain has TRBV2 and TRBJ2-5; D remains unclear. The germline V gene has CDR1 SNHLY and CDR2 FYNNEI. The CDR3 extends over 8 amino acids. Full variable domain (outside the CDR3, taken from reference TRBV2 and TRBJ2-5): EPEVTQTPSHQVTQMGQEVILRCVPISNHLYFYWYRQILGQKVEFLVSFYNNEISEKSEIFDDQFSVERPDGSNFTLKIRSTKLEDSAMYFCASSERFFGPGTRLLVL.

Notes on this clonotype: As the CDR3 is not closed by the conserved phenylalanine or tryptophan, this likely results from a read error. V and J are TRBV3-1 and TRBJ2-3, with a tentative D call TRBD1 (5 bases). Germline V gene data show CDR1 as LGHDT and CDR2 as YNNKEL (reference sequence). Trimming left V 1 base short and J 4 bases short, with 12 bases between. The CDR3 runs to 15 residues. The CDR3 sequence: CASSQGQMKADTQYL. In DNA, the CDR3 is TGTGCCAGCAGCCAAGGACAGATGAAGGCAGATACGCAGTATCTT.

This sequence joins TRBV6-5 and TRBJ2-7; D not resolved. Germline V CDR1 and CDR2: MNHEY, SVGAGI. Deletions cut 2 bases from V and 0 bases from J, with 8 bases between. This CDR3 is 14 amino acids long. DNA for the CDR3: TGTGCCAGCAGTTACCAGGACGGCTCCTACGAGCAGTACTTC. Its protein product is CASSYQDGSYEQYF.

This clonotype was counted many times. V usage is TRBV10-3 and J usage is TRBJ2-1; TRBD2 is a possible D gene (6 bases). CDR1 ENHRY and CDR2 SYGVKD come from the germline V gene. V dropped 10 bases and J dropped 6 bases, with 34 bases sitting between them. The length of the CDR3 is 19 residues. In nucleotides, the CDR3 is TGTGCCACTTACTCTCGCCAGCAACGAACTGCGGAGGGATCCAATGAGCAGTTCTTC. Protein sequence: CATYSRQQRTAEGSNEQFF.

V gene TRBV5-1 combines with J gene TRBJ1-6; D remains unclear. The length of the CDR3 is 14 residues. CDR1 and CDR2 (germline): SGHRS, YFSETQ. Deletions cut 5 bases from V and 2 bases from J, with 8 bases between. CDR3 DNA sequence: TGCGCCAGCAGTGACGGAGCCTATAATTCACCCCTCCACTTT. This translates into CASSDGAYNSPLHF.

J is TRBJ1-5 and V is TRBV2; TRBD1 aligns across 7 bases. The CDR3 consists of 15 residues. Trimming removed 4 bases from V and 3 bases from J; junction bases left unmatched: 6. Germline V lookup: CDR1 SNHLY, CDR2 FYNNEI. This CDR3 reads CASSVTGALNQPQHF. CDR3 DNA sequence: TGTGCCAGCAGTGTTACAGGGGCCCTCAATCAGCCCCAGCATTTT.

The CDR3, as DNA: TGTGCCAGCGAGCGAGAGGTCGGTTTGGAGTCCCAGTACTTC. Protein product: CASEREVGLESQYF. V usage is TRBV7-2 and J usage is TRBJ2-1; D not resolved. Matching the DNA end better, TRBJ2-5 makes the J call doubtful. The germline V gene encodes CDR1 SGHTA and CDR2 FQGNSA. CDR3 size: 14 residues.

This chain connects TRBV9 to TRBJ2-1; the match to TRBD1 covers 10 bases. V lost 3 bases to trimming and J lost 6 bases; unmatched junction nucleotides: 6. The CDR3 is 15 amino acids. From germline, CDR1 is SGDLS and CDR2 YYNGEE. The CDR3 spells CASSEGQGQINEQFF. The DNA of the CDR3 is TGTGCCAGCAGCGAGGGACAGGGGCAAATCAATGAGCAGTTCTTC.

This clonotype was seen a handful of times. The V and J genes are TRBV4-3 and TRBJ2-1; D is ambiguous. V shed 0 bases and J shed 9 bases, with 12 bases lying between them. The germline V gene has CDR1 LGHNA and CDR2 YSLEER. The length of the CDR3 is 14 residues. The CDR3 loop is CASSQEPGRGEQFF. Here the CDR3 DNA reads TGCGCCAGCAGCCAAGAACCAGGTCGCGGTGAGCAGTTCTTC.

This clonotype showed up many times. The chain is built from TRBV29-1 and TRBJ2-4; D unresolved. V was trimmed by 2 bases and J by 9 bases, leaving 11 bases between them. This CDR3 comprises 12 residues. The germline gives CDR1 SQVTM, CDR2 ANQGSEA. The CDR3 here is CSVESEVSIQYF. The CDR3 DNA is TGCAGCGTTGAATCTGAAGTGAGCATTCAGTACTTC. The variable domain in full, completed from reference TRBV29-1 and TRBJ2-4, reads SAVISQKPSRDICQRGTSLTIQCQVDSQVTMMFWYRQQPGQSLTLIATANQGSEATYESGFVIDKFPISRPNLTFSTLTVSNMSPEDSSIYLCSVESEVSIQYFGAGTRLSVL.

This clonotype was counted ten times or more. The rearrangement uses TRBV29-1 and TRBJ2-5; no reliable D call. The CDR3 is 12 residues long. Trimming took 1 base from V and 5 from J, leaving 8 bases between them. Per germline, CDR1 SQVTM and CDR2 ANQGSEA. The CDR3 loop is CSVEGSEETQYF. DNA of the CDR3: TGCAGCGTTGAAGGGAGTGAGGAGACCCAGTACTTC.

This clonotype was detected a few times. The rearrangement joins TRBV20-1 to TRBJ2-7; 8 bases match TRBD2. The DNA end is more similar to TRBJ2-1, so the J call may be wrong. Germline V CDR1 and CDR2: DFQATT, SNEGSKA (reference sequence). The CDR3 covers 15 residues. The CDR3 reads CSASFPGGRLDEQFF. Written as DNA, the CDR3 is TGCAGTGCTTCCTTCCCGGGAGGGCGGCTCGATGAGCAGTTCTTC.

This chain uses TRBV7-6 with TRBJ1-4, with 10 bases matching TRBD1. V lost 3 bases to trimming and J lost 0 bases; unmatched junction nucleotides: 19. The CDR3 has 22 residues. Per the germline V gene, CDR1 is SGHVS and CDR2 is FNYEAQ. CDR3 in amino acids: CASSLKTGTGVQRAATNEKLFF. The CDR3 DNA reads as TGTGCCAGCAGCTTGAAGACCGGGACAGGGGTTCAGAGGGCAGCAACTAATGAAAAACTGTTTTTT.

The genes are TRBV27 and TRBJ2-1; 8 bases line up with TRBD2. The CDR3 has 19 amino acids. Trimming at V came to 3 bases and at J to 0 bases, leaving 13 bases not matched to a gene. Germline V gene data show CDR1 as MNHEY and CDR2 as SMNVEV (reference sequence). CDR3: CASSFEGQHSGSSYNEQFF. The CDR3 DNA is TGTGCCAGCAGTTTTGAGGGGCAACACAGCGGGAGCTCCTACAATGAGCAGTTCTTC.

V is TRBV30 and J is TRBJ1-1; 8 positions match TRBD1. Germline V lookup: CDR1 GTSNPN, CDR2 SVGIG (reference sequence). The CDR3 is 13 residues long. V lost 7 bases to trimming and J lost 1 base; unmatched junction nucleotides: 5. The CDR3 loop reads CASRTGRNTEAFF. In DNA, the CDR3 is TGTGCCTCCCGGACAGGGCGGAACACTGAAGCTTTCTTT.

This clonotype was detected a few times. J is TRBJ1-4 and V is TRBV20-1, with D maybe TRBD1 (5 bases). This CDR3 region has 14 residues. Germline assignment: CDR1 DFQATT and CDR2 SNEGSKA (reference sequence). The V and J ends lost 4 bases and 8 bases respectively, with 17 bases between them. This CDR3 reads CSANGGRGDEKLFF. The CDR3 region has the DNA TGCAGTGCTAATGGTGGTAGGGGTGACGAAAAACTGTTTTTT.

V gene TRBV7-2 combines with J gene TRBJ2-7; 9 nucleotides align to TRBD2. V gave up 1 base and J gave up 2 bases; unmatched junction bases: 6. CDR1 and CDR2 (germline): SGHTA, FQGNSA. The CDR3 sequence is 16 residues long. The CDR3 coding sequence is TGTGCCAGCAGCTTAGTCGGTAGCGGGGGAGCCTACGAGCAGTACTTC. Amino acid sequence: CASSLVGSGGAYEQYF.

This clonotype was counted only a few times. The chain combines TRBV19 with TRBJ1-5; no reliable D call. Trimming stripped 5 bases from V and 5 bases from J, with 10 bases between. The length of the CDR3 is 13 residues. Germline V gives CDR1 LNHDA, CDR2 SQIVND (reference sequence). The chain's CDR3 is CASSRNGYQPQHF. CDR3 sequence (DNA): TGTGCCAGTAGTCGAAACGGCTATCAGCCCCAGCATTTT.

In DNA form, the CDR3 reads TGTGCCAGCACCCCCGGGCAAAACAGGGGCCACATTAATGAAAAACTGTTTTTT. It encodes CASTPGQNRGHINEKLFF. V gene TRBV2 combines with J gene TRBJ1-4; 7 bases match TRBD1. CDR1 is SNHLY, CDR2 FYNNEI, per germline. This CDR3 has 18 residues. The junction had 18 bases not matched to a gene; V was cut back by 7 bases and J by 4 bases.

This chain links TRBV28 with TRBJ2-3; possibly TRBD1 or TRBD2 for D (5 bases each). CDR3 length: 15 amino acids. The germline CDR1 and CDR2 sequences are MDHEN and SYDVKM. The CDR3 DNA reads TGTGCGTCCGGGGAATCGGGGCCGAGCACAGATACGCAGTATTTT. The encoded protein is CASGESGPSTDTQYF.

The gene calls are TRBV4-2 and TRBJ2-1; D remains ambiguous. This CDR3 spans 17 amino acids. Trimming left V 0 bases short and J 7 bases short, with 19 bases between. Germline V gene sequence: CDR1 LGHNA, CDR2 YNFKEQ. CDR3 bases: TGTGCCAGCAGCCAAGATTTCGTGACACCTTTCTTAAATGAGCAGTTCTTC. Amino acid sequence: CASSQDFVTPFLNEQFF.